The T cell receptor beta chain described here comes from a study of cytomegalovirus exposure and HLA in healthy donors. Study-wide findings and caveats: An analysis done earlier found most TCR beta V segments productive about 90% or about 30% of the time. Later work found that TCR association rates differed between HLA loci; DRB1 had the most and HLA-C the fewest.

This CDR3 comprises 16 residues. Germline V gene lookup returns CDR1 LNHDA and CDR2 SQIVND (reference sequence). V lost 4 bases and J lost 4, with 19 bases in between. The PCR employed 60 Vbeta primers together with 13 Jbeta primers. Clones were read by immunoSEQ multiplex PCR, and TCRdb kept only the in-frame ones, dropping some. Altogether approximately 86,000 clones are present, about two thirds being singletons, with the ten largest covering 8% to 10%. In regard to this clone: Its antigen is as yet unknown.

The sample comprised PBMCs. This TCR derives from a man aged 60 to 69 in good health and CMV-seronegative. The rearrangement uses TRBV19 and TRBJ1-1, with D perhaps TRBD1 (5 bases). CDR3: CASSRTFRGSVTEAFF. The CDR3 DNA sequence: TGTGCCAGTAGTAGAACGTTTAGGGGATCGGTCACTGAAGCTTTCTTT.